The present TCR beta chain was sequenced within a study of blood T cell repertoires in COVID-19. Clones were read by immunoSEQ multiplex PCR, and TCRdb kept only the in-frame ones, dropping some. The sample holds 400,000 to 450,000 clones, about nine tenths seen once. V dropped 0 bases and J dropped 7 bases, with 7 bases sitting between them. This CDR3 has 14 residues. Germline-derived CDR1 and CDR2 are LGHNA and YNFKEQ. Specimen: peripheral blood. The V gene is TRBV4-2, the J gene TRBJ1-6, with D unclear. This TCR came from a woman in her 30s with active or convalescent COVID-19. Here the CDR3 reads CASSQESLNSPLHF. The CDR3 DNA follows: TGTGCCAGCAGCCAAGAGAGTTTGAATTCACCCCTCCACTTT.